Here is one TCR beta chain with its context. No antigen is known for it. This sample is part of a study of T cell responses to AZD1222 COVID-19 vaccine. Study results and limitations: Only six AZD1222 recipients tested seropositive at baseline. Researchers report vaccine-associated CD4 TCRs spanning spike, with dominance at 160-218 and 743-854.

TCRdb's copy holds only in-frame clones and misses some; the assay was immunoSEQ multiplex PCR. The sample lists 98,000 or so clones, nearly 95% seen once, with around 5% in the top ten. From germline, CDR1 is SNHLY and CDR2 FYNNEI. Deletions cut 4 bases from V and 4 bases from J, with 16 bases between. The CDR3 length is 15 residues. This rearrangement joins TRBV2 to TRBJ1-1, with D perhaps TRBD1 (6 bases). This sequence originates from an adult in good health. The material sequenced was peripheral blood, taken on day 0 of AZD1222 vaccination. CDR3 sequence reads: CASSGHRVRTTEAFF. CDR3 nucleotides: TGTGCCAGCAGTGGCCACAGGGTACGGACCACTGAAGCTTTCTTT.